The 30 T cell receptor beta chains in this list originate from one sample, sequenced in a study of cytomegalovirus exposure and HLA in healthy donors. The PCR used 60 Vbeta and 13 Jbeta primers. Clones were read by immunoSEQ multiplex PCR, and TCRdb kept only the in-frame ones, dropping some. The sample shows about 160,000 clones, roughly four fifths of them seen only once. Sequencing input: PBMCs. These receptors were obtained from a male donor in good health and CMV-seropositive.

The CDR3 sequence is CAWSGLAQHNEQFF. The CDR3 DNA is TGTGCCTGGAGTGGACTAGCGCAACACAATGAGCAGTTCTTC. The chain recombines TRBV30 with TRBJ2-1; 8 nucleotides match TRBD2. The germline V gene has CDR1 GTSNPN and CDR2 SVGIG (reference sequence). V was clipped by 1 base and J by 5 bases; unmatched bases: 4. CDR3 size: 14 residues. The whole variable domain, remainder taken from reference TRBV30 and TRBJ2-1, is SQTIHQWPATLVQPVGSPLSLECTVEGTSNPNLYWYRQAAGRGLQLLFYSVGIGQISSEVPQNLSASRPQDRQFILSSKKLLLSDSGFYLCAWSGLAQHNEQFFGPGTRLTVL.

V usage is TRBV6-1 and J usage is TRBJ1-3, with D possibly matching TRBD1 (6 bases). Per the germline V gene, CDR1 is MNHNS and CDR2 is SASEGT. The CDR3 consists of 17 residues. The germline V and J ends were trimmed by 0 bases and 4 bases, with 16 bases remaining between them. This CDR3 is CASSEAWPGAGGNTIYF. The DNA for the CDR3 is TGTGCCAGCAGTGAAGCGTGGCCAGGGGCCGGGGGAAACACCATATATTTT.

The chain is built from TRBV7-9 and TRBJ1-2; TRBD1 matches at 8 bases. Germline V gene data show CDR1 as SEHNR and CDR2 as FQNEAQ (reference sequence). This CDR3 spans 16 amino acids. V gave up 1 base and J gave up 4 bases; unmatched junction bases: 8. CDR3 sequence: CASSLGTGIISYGYTF. For the CDR3, the DNA is TGTGCCAGCAGCTTAGGGACAGGGATTATTAGCTATGGCTACACCTTC.

J is TRBJ1-1 and V is TRBV2; a weak D match, TRBD1 (6 bases). The CDR3 has 11 residues. Looked up from germline, CDR1 is SNHLY and CDR2 is FYNNEI. The V end lost 8 bases, the J end lost 4 bases, and 8 bases lay between the germline ends. The CDR3 region is CASRGGTEAFF. The CDR3 DNA reads as TGTGCCAGCCGAGGGGGCACTGAAGCTTTCTTT.

A few counts support this clone. The V and J genes are TRBV29-1 and TRBJ2-1; D is unresolved. CDR3 length equals 10 residues. Per the germline V gene, CDR1 is SQVTM and CDR2 is ANQGSEA. V was pared by 7 bases and J by 7 bases, with 8 bases between. CDR3 protein: CSGEVNEQFF. In DNA form, the CDR3 reads TGCAGCGGAGAAGTGAATGAGCAGTTCTTC.

About this clone itself: One end of the junction fails to match germline, which may point to a read error. The chain recombines TRBV11-2 with TRBJ2-4; tentative D call: TRBD2 (6 bases). This CDR3 is built from 17 residues. Germline CDR1 and CDR2: SGHAT and FQNNGV. CDR3 sequence: CASSFAGPNPHKNSQYF. The CDR3 nucleotides are TGTGCCAGCAGCTTTGCGGGACCGAACCCGCACAAAAACAGTCAGTACTTC.

The chain recombines TRBV9 with TRBJ2-3; a possible D gene is TRBD2 (7 bases). The CDR3 consists of 15 residues. V was trimmed by 6 bases and J by 3 bases, leaving 17 bases between them. Per the germline V gene, CDR1 is SGDLS and CDR2 is YYNGEE. This CDR3 is CASTKGGVWTDTQYF. CDR3 nucleotide sequence: TGTGCCAGCACCAAAGGGGGGGTCTGGACAGATACGCAGTATTTT.

The chain joins TRBV20-1 to TRBJ2-7; TRBD1 matches at 8 bases. CDR1 and CDR2 from the germline V gene are DFQATT and SNEGSKA (reference sequence). This CDR3 has 11 amino acids. The trim removed 7 bases at V and 6 bases at J, leaving 5 bases unmatched. The DNA of the CDR3 is TGCAGTGAAGGGACAGGAGGCGAGCAGTACTTC. Protein product: CSEGTGGEQYF.

CDR3 bases: TGTGCCAGCAGCTTAGGCAGGGGGGCCGCGAACACCGGGGAGCTGTTTTTT. Its protein product is CASSLGRGAANTGELFF. The chain recombines TRBV11-2 with TRBJ2-2, with D possibly TRBD1 on 7 matching bases. Deletions cut 1 base from V and 0 bases from J, with 12 bases between. The CDR3 consists of 17 residues. The germline V gene has CDR1 SGHAT and CDR2 FQNNGV.

This chain connects TRBV7-2 to TRBJ1-2, with D unclear. The CDR3 is 12 amino acids. Germline assignment: CDR1 SGHTA and CDR2 FQGNSA. Deletions cut 5 bases from V and 2 bases from J, with 6 bases between. CDR3 amino acids: CASSPRNYGYTF. In DNA, the CDR3 is TGTGCCAGCAGCCCTCGGAACTATGGCTACACCTTC.

The chain is built from TRBV7-9 and TRBJ2-2; D is perhaps TRBD1 (6 bases). CDR3 size: 14 residues. The germline V gene encodes CDR1 SEHNR and CDR2 FQNEAQ (reference sequence). Trimming removed 5 bases at V and 4 bases at J, with 11 bases between. The CDR3, as DNA: TGTGCCAGCAGCCCCACAGGGTCCACCGGGGAGCTGTTTTTT. This codes for CASSPTGSTGELFF.

V and J are TRBV7-2 and TRBJ2-1, with D unresolved. The V end was cut by 1 base, the J end by 8 bases, with 6 bases between. Germline CDR1 and CDR2: SGHTA and FQGNSA. The CDR3 is 12 amino acids. The CDR3 here is CASSLDEDEQFF. CDR3 sequence (DNA): TGTGCCAGCAGCTTAGATGAGGATGAGCAGTTCTTC.

The J gene is TRBJ1-2, the V gene TRBV6-6; TRBD1 might be the D (5 bases). Trimming shortened V by 5 bases and J by 8 bases, and 15 bases separated the two germline ends. Germline V lookup: CDR1 MNHNY, CDR2 SVGAGI (reference sequence). This CDR3 is built from 13 residues. The CDR3 reads CASSKDNLWGYTF. The CDR3 nucleotides are TGTGCCAGCAGTAAGGACAACCTGTGGGGCTACACCTTC.

The chain is built from TRBV27 and TRBJ2-1; D is perhaps TRBD2 (6 bases). The CDR3 loop spans 14 amino acids. Germline lookup yields CDR1 MNHEY and CDR2 SMNVEV (reference sequence). The V and J ends lost 1 base and 5 bases respectively, with 9 bases between them. CDR3 in amino acids: CASSLWAGHNEQFF. CDR3 nucleotides: TGTGCCAGCAGTTTATGGGCGGGGCACAATGAGCAGTTCTTC.

This chain joins TRBV5-4 and TRBJ2-7; D may be TRBD1 (5 bases). The CDR3 is 12 residues long. Trimming cost V 4 bases and J 8 bases, with 13 bases left between them. Germline V gene lookup returns CDR1 SGHNT and CDR2 YYREEE (reference sequence). CDR3 nucleotides: TGTGCCAGCAGCCTAGACAGTTCTAAGCAGTACTTC. This gives the protein CASSLDSSKQYF. The whole variable domain, filled in from reference TRBV5-4 and TRBJ2-7, reads ETGVTQSPTHLIKTRGQQVTLRCSSQSGHNTVSWYQQALGQGPQFIFQYYREEENGRGNFPPRFSGLQFPNYSSELNVNALELDDSALYLCASSLDSSKQYFGPGTRLTVT.

The genes are TRBV6-6 and TRBJ1-1; TRBD1 is a possible D gene (5 bases). Germline V gives CDR1 MNHNY, CDR2 SVGAGI (reference sequence). V lost 0 bases and J 11 bases, leaving 10 bases between the germline ends. The CDR3 contains 12 residues. As DNA, the CDR3 is TGTGCCAGCAGTTACTCTGGGACTGGGGCTTTCTTT. Protein: CASSYSGTGAFF.

This sequence joins TRBV9 and TRBJ2-7; TRBD2 might be the D (6 bases). The CDR3 totals 13 residues. CDR1 is SGDLS, CDR2 YYNGEE, per germline. V lost 2 bases, J lost 6 bases, and 12 bases lay in between. The CDR3 nucleotides read TGTGCCAGCAGCGTGGAGGGGTTCGGCGAGCAGTACTTC. Encoded protein: CASSVEGFGEQYF.

The V and J genes are TRBV7-9 and TRBJ1-2; D is ambiguous. V was cut by 5 bases and J by 3 bases, with 10 bases left in between. This CDR3 has 13 residues. The germline V gene encodes CDR1 SEHNR and CDR2 FQNEAQ (reference sequence). The CDR3 nucleotides are TGTGCCAGCAGCCACGGAGGGTACTATGGCTACACCTTC. Its protein is CASSHGGYYGYTF. Full variable domain (remainder filled in from reference TRBV7-9 and TRBJ1-2): DTGVSQNPRHKITKRGQNVTFRCDPISEHNRLYWYRQTLGQGPEFLTYFQNEAQLEKSRLLSDRFSAERPKGSFSTLEIQRTEQGDSAMYLCASSHGGYYGYTFGSGTRLTVV.

This clone has just a few counts. The chain has TRBV14 and TRBJ1-2; no firm D call. The CDR3 consists of 13 residues. Germline V gives CDR1 SGHDN, CDR2 FVKESK. V lost 4 bases, J lost 6 bases, and 12 bases lay in between. DNA of the CDR3: TGTGCCAGCAGCCTCCGAGGGCAGAATGGCTACACCTTC. It codes for CASSLRGQNGYTF.

This chain links TRBV21-1 with TRBJ1-4. TRBV21-1 is a pseudogene. The CDR3 runs to 13 residues. The CDR3 nucleotides read TGTGCCAGCAAGAGTCATAAATCCGAAAAACTGTTTTTT. Its translation is CASKSHKSEKLFF.

The chain has TRBV5-6 and TRBJ2-3, with unresolved D. The germline gives CDR1 SGHDT, CDR2 YYEEEE. Trimming removed 0 bases from V and 1 base from J, with 9 bases in between. The CDR3 length is 15 residues. The CDR3 DNA reads as TGTGCCAGCAGCTTGGTACATACCCGCACAGATACGCAGTATTTT. It specifies CASSLVHTRTDTQYF.

V gene TRBV6-4 combines with J gene TRBJ1-1; no clear D gene. CDR3 length equals 13 residues. Looked up from germline, CDR1 is MRHNA and CDR2 is SNTAGT. V lost 7 bases, J lost 0 bases, and 9 bases lay in between. CDR3 DNA: TGTGCCAGCAAACAAACAGTGAACACTGAAGCTTTCTTT. Translated: CASKQTVNTEAFF.

V usage is TRBV28 and J usage is TRBJ2-1; 7 bases align to TRBD2. The CDR3 sequence is 15 residues long. Per the germline V gene, CDR1 is MDHEN and CDR2 is SYDVKM. The V segment lost 3 bases and the J segment 4 bases; nucleotides outside the gene matches: 6. CDR3: CASSFGGLTYNEQFF. The CDR3 coding sequence is TGTGCCAGCAGTTTCGGGGGACTAACTTACAATGAGCAGTTCTTC.

The chain joins TRBV27 to TRBJ1-6, with D possibly matching TRBD1 (5 bases). The CDR3 consists of 12 residues. The V gene lost 6 bases and the J gene lost 10 bases, with 10 bases spanning the gap. Germline CDR1 is MNHEY and CDR2 is SMNVEV (reference sequence). This chain's CDR3 is CASRLRGSPLHF. Written as DNA, the CDR3 is TGTGCCAGCAGACTAAGGGGATCACCCCTCCACTTT.

This clone was found once. This CDR3 is CASSSGDSSNEKLFF. The CDR3 coding sequence is TGTGCCAGCAGCTCGGGGGACAGCTCTAATGAAAAACTGTTTTTT. This chain uses TRBV5-8 with TRBJ1-4; the match to TRBD1 covers 7 bases. The CDR3 is made up of 15 amino acids. Germline trimming cut 3 bases from V and 3 bases from J; bases unmatched to any gene: 5. Germline loops: CDR1 SGHTS, CDR2 YDEGEE.

The chain is built from TRBV9 and TRBJ2-7; no definite D call. The germline V gene encodes CDR1 SGDLS and CDR2 YYNGEE. V lost 0 bases, J lost 2 bases, and 9 bases lay in between. The CDR3 extends over 14 amino acids. The chain's CDR3 is CASSVGTTAYEQYF. Here the CDR3 DNA reads TGTGCCAGCAGCGTAGGAACCACTGCCTACGAGCAGTACTTC.

In its sample, this clone was seen once. The rearrangement uses TRBV9 and TRBJ2-2; D ambiguous. CDR1 and CDR2 from the germline V gene are SGDLS and YYNGEE. This CDR3 is 14 amino acids long. V dropped 3 bases and J dropped 1 base, with 7 bases sitting between them. The DNA of the CDR3 is TGTGCCAGCAGCGGAAACTTGAACACCGGGGAGCTGTTTTTT. As protein: CASSGNLNTGELFF.

The chain joins TRBV6-6 to TRBJ1-5, with D uncertain. Trimming took 5 bases from V and 5 from J, leaving 10 bases between them. Germline V gene sequence: CDR1 MNHNY, CDR2 SVGAGI (reference sequence). The CDR3 consists of 13 residues. CDR3 loop: CASSREADQPQHF. The CDR3 region has the DNA TGTGCCAGCAGTCGTGAAGCGGATCAGCCCCAGCATTTT.

The rearrangement uses TRBV10-2 and TRBJ2-5; tentative D call: TRBD1 (7 bases). Trimming removed 5 bases at V and 5 bases at J, with 9 bases between. There are 12 residues in the CDR3. Germline V gene data show CDR1 as WSHSY and CDR2 as SAAADI. As DNA, the CDR3 is TGCGCCAGCAGTTCAGGGGGGGAGACCCAGTACTTC. It codes for CASSSGGETQYF.

This clone was counted a few times. A junction boundary mismatches the germline segment, possibly from a read error. The V call is TRBV19, the J call TRBJ2-6, with D possibly being TRBD2 (6 bases). In germline, CDR1 is LNHDA, CDR2 SQIVND (reference sequence). This CDR3 region has 19 residues. For the CDR3, the DNA is TGTGCCAGTAGTCCGGGGAGGCCAGGGTCTTCTTCTGGGGCCAACGGCCTGACTTTC. Translating it yields CASSPGRPGSSSGANGLTF.